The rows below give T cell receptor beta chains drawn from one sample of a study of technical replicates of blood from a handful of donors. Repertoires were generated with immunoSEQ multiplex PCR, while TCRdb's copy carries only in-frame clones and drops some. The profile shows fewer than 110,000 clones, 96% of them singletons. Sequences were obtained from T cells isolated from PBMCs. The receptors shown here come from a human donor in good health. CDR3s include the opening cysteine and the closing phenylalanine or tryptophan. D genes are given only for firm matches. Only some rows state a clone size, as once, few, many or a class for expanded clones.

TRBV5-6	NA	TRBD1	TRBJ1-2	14	TGTGCCAGCAGCTGGGACAGGCCCTTCTATGGCTACACCTTC	CASSWDRPFYGYTF
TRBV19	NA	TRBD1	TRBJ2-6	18	TGTGCCAGTAGTCCCAGGACAGGGATAAGCTCTGGGGCCAACGTCCTGACTTTC	CASSPRTGISSGANVLTF
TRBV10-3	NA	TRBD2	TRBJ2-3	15	TGTGCCATCAGTGGGCTAGCGGGGGGCACAGATACGCAGTATTTT	CAISGLAGGTDTQYF
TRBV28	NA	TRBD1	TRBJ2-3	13	TGTGCCAGCAGTGGACAGGGGGTAATTACGCAGTATTTT	CASSGQGVITQYF
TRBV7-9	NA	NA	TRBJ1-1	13	TGTGCCAGCAGCTTAATAGAAATGGCTGAAGCTTTCTTT	CASSLIEMAEAFF
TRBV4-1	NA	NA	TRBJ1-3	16	TGCGCCAGCAGCCCAGGGCGGGGCCTCTCTGGAAACACCATATATTTT	CASSPGRGLSGNTIYF
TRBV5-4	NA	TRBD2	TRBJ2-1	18	TGTGCCAGCAGCTTGCGGCGGGGGGGACCAGGCTCCTACAATGAGCAGTTCTTC	CASSLRRGGPGSYNEQFF
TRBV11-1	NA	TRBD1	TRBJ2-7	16	TGTGCCAGCAGCTTAGGGGACAGGGGCCTCCTCGGCGAGCAGTACTTC	CASSLGDRGLLGEQYF
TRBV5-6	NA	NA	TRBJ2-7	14	TGTGCCAGCAGCACCGGACTTTCGAGGACCCAGCAGTACTTC	CASSTGLSRTQQYF
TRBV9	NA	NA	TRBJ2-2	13	TGTGCCAGCAGCGTATATAGTACCGGGGAGCTGTTTTTT	CASSVYSTGELFF
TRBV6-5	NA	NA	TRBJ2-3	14	TGTGCCAGCAGTTACCGGCGGGTCACAGATACGCAGTATTTT	CASSYRRVTDTQYF
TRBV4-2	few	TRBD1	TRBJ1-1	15	TGTGCCAGCAGCCAACCGGGACAGGGATCCACTGAAGCTTTCTTT	CASSQPGQGSTEAFF
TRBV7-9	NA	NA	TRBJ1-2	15	TGTGCCAGCAGCTTTTACAGCGGGACAAGCGGTGGCTACACCTTC	CASSFYSGTSGGYTF
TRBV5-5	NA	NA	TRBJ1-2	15	TGTGCCAGCAGCTTGGGTCTGGAGGACGGCTATGGCTACACCTTC	CASSLGLEDGYGYTF
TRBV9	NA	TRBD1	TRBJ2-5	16	TGTGCCAGCAGCGTTGCGGACAGGTCGAGTCGGGAGACCCAGTACTTC	CASSVADRSSRETQYF
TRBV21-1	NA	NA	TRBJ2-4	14	TGTGCCAGCAGCAAAGCCCCAGCGGGACACATTCAGTACTTC	CASSKAPAGHIQYF
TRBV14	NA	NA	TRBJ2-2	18	TGTGCCAGCAGCCAAAGGAGGCGACAGGTCGCGAACACCGGGGAGCTGTTTTTT	CASSQRRRQVANTGELFF
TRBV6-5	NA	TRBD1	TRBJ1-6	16	TGTGCCAGCAGTTTGCGACAGGGAAATGTAAATTCACCCCTCCACTTT	CASSLRQGNVNSPLHF
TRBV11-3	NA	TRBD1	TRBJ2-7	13	TGTGCCAGCAGCACGGGGACAGTCTACGAGCAGTACTTC	CASSTGTVYEQYF
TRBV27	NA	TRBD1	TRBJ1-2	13	TGTGCCAGCAGTTTCACGGGACAGTTTGGCTACACCTTC	CASSFTGQFGYTF
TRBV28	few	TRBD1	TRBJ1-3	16	TGTGCCAGCAGTTCACTTGAGGGGGCGGCTAGTAACACCATATATTTT	CASSSLEGAASNTIYF
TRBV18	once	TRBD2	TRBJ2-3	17	TGTGCCAGCTCACGGCTAGCGGGGGGGCCGAGTACAGATACGCAGTATTTT	CASSRLAGGPSTDTQYF
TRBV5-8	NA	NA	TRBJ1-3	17	TGTGCCAGCAGCTTGGGTGGGGGCATCTCCTCTGGAAACACCATATATTTT	CASSLGGGISSGNTIYF
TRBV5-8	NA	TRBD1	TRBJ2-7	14	TGTGCCAGCAGCGAACCCACAGGGGGCGGTGAGCAGTACTTC	CASSEPTGGGEQYF
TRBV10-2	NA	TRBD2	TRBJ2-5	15	TGCGCCAGCAGTGAGACACTAGCGGGGGGGGAGACCCAGTACTTC	CASSETLAGGETQYF
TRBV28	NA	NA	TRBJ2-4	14	TGTGCCACCTTGGAGGGTGGAACCAAAAACATTCAGTACTTC	CATLEGGTKNIQYF
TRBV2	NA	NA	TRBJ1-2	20	TGTGCCAGCAGGAATACAGGGCGCCGGGAAGTTATATACGCTAACTATGGCTACACCTTC	CASRNTGRREVIYANYGYTF
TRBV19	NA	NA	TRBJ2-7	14	TGTGCCAGTAGTAACCCGCGCGACTCCTACGAGCAGTACTTC	CASSNPRDSYEQYF
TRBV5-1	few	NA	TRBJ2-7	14	TGCGCCAGCAGCTTGGAACAGAACTCCTACGAGCAGTACTTC	CASSLEQNSYEQYF
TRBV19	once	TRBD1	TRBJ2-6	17	TGTGCCAGTAGTTCGGACAGGGATCTAAGACGGGCCAACGTCCTGACTTTC	CASSSDRDLRRANVLTF
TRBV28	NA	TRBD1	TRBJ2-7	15	TGTGCCAGCAAACCATGGCGGGCAGGGGGCTACGAGCAGTACTTC	CASKPWRAGGYEQYF
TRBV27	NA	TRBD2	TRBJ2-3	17	TGTGCCAGCAGTTTCCGTACCCTAGCGGGAGGGCCACATACGCAGTATTTT	CASSFRTLAGGPHTQYF
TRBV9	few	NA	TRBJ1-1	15	TGTGCCAGCAGCGTAGTGGTAGGGGCAGGGACTGAAGCTTTCTTT	CASSVVVGAGTEAFF
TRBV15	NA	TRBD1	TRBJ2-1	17	TGTGCCACCAGCAGTTTCCTAGGACAGGGGTCCTACAATGAGCAGTTCTTC	CATSSFLGQGSYNEQFF
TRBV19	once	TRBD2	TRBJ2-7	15	TGTGCCAGTAGTTTAAGGACTAGCGGGGACTACGAGCAGTACTTC	CASSLRTSGDYEQYF